This paragraph reports one T cell receptor beta chain. Original methodology: Estimates of nucleated cell counts were drawn from the amplification of reference gene primers. The repertoire was sequenced with immunoSEQ multiplex PCR; TCRdb's copy has only in-frame clones and lacks some. For V, J and clone size, that table is used; D and trimming come from the DNA. Altogether around 270,000 clones are present, over 75% being singletons, with the ten largest covering 0.87%. The entry originates in a study of blood T cell repertoires in COVID-19. For the study at large: In each case, the material was cDNA or gDNA derived from T cells, B-cell-depleted T cells, or PBMCs.

The sequence was obtained from a human donor with COVID-19, enrolled during active disease. The donor label of this sample is uncertain. Sequencing input: peripheral blood.

CDR3 coding DNA: TGTGCCAGCAGCTTGGTCCTGGGCCTCGAGAACACTGAAGCTTTCTTT. It translates to CASSLVLGLENTEAFF. V is TRBV5-5 and J is TRBJ1-1; D unresolved. The CDR3 sequence is 16 residues long. V was shortened by 0 bases and J by 1 base, with 13 bases between the two germline ends. The germline CDR1 and CDR2 sequences are SGHKS and YYEKEE (reference sequence).